This T cell receptor (beta chain) is drawn from a study of CD8 T cells in ankylosing spondylitis. There are many counts of this clonotype. Each CDR3 protein gets one entry after TCRdb re-called the 5' RACE reads with MiXCR. The sample records 250,000 to 350,000 distinct CDR3 sequences, 20% being singletons. Sequences were obtained from blood, either unsorted or a sorted T cell fraction (not recorded which). The TCR sequence derives from a female donor with ankylosing spondylitis or in good health (not recorded which).

The CDR3 here is CASSLGPWAEAFF. The CDR3 nucleotides read TGTGCCAGCAGTTTAGGGCCGTGGGCTGAAGCTTTCTTT. This chain uses TRBV12-3 or TRBV12-4 with TRBJ1-1; D call uncertain. V dropped 1 base and J dropped 6 bases, with 9 bases sitting between them. The CDR3 is 13 amino acids.